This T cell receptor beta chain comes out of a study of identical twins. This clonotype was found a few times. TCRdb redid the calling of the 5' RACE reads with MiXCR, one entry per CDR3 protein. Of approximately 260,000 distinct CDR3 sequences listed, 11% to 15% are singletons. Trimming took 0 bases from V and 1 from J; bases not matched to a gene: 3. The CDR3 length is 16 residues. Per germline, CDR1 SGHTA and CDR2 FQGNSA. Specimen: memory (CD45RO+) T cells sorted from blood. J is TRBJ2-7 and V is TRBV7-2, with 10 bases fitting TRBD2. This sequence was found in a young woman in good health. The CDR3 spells CASSLASGGSSYEQYF. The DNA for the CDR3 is TGTGCCAGCAGCTTAGCTAGCGGGGGGTCGTCCTACGAGCAGTACTTC.